This is a list of T cell receptor beta chains from one sample in a study of blood T cell repertoires in COVID-19. Sequenced by immunoSEQ multiplex PCR; TCRdb stores in-frame clones only, minus some. The sample consists of some 230,000 clones, approximately 85% of them appearing once. Sequencing was performed on peripheral blood. These receptors were taken from a man aged 45 to 65 who had recovered from COVID-19. The CDR3 runs from the conserved cysteine through the conserved F or W. A D gene is named only where the DNA matches it firmly. Not every row has a clone size; where given, it reads once, few, many or a size class.

clone_size,v_call,d_call,j_call,cdr3_aa,cdr3_nt
.,TRBV28,.,TRBJ2-7,CASSFSGTSSYEQYF,TGTGCCAGCAGTTTTAGTGGGACAAGCTCCTACGAGCAGTACTTC
few,TRBV15,.,TRBJ2-7,CATSRDPGSVLMEQYF,TGTGCCACCAGCAGAGATCCGGGTAGCGTCTTGATGGAGCAGTACTTC
.,TRBV10-2,.,TRBJ2-1,CASISSYNEQFF,TGCGCCAGCATCAGCTCCTACAATGAGCAGTTCTTC
.,TRBV9,TRBD2,TRBJ2-3,CASSGQAGGSDTQYF,TGTGCCAGCAGCGGGCAGGCGGGAGGATCAGATACGCAGTATTTT
.,TRBV11-2,TRBD2,TRBJ2-3,CASSTGTSGRVTDTQYF,TGTGCCAGCAGCACTGGGACTAGCGGGCGGGTCACAGATACGCAGTATTTT
.,TRBV28,TRBD1,TRBJ2-1,CASSPAGTGSNEQFF,TGTGCCAGCAGCCCGGCCGGGACAGGGAGCAATGAGCAGTTCTTC
.,TRBV13,.,TRBJ2-6,CASSSRGSGANVLTF,TGTGCCAGCAGCTCCAGGGGCTCCGGGGCCAACGTCCTGACTTTC
few,TRBV5-4,TRBD2,TRBJ2-1,CASSRGLAGGNEQFF,TGTGCCAGCAGCAGGGGACTAGCGGGAGGAAATGAGCAGTTCTTC
.,TRBV30,TRBD1,TRBJ1-5,CAWSGQTGGDQPQHF,TGTGCCTGGAGTGGTCAGACAGGGGGGGATCAGCCCCAGCATTTT
.,TRBV7-9,.,TRBJ2-7,CASRSAPGYEQYF,TGTGCCAGCAGGTCCGCCCCCGGTTACGAGCAGTACTTC
.,TRBV18,TRBD1,TRBJ2-7,CASSPGTDYEQYF,TGTGCCAGCTCACCTGGGACAGATTACGAGCAGTACTTC
.,TRBV5-1,TRBD2,TRBJ2-3,CASSLTAGGRTDTQYF,TGCGCCAGCAGCTTGACAGCGGGAGGAAGGACAGATACGCAGTATTTT
.,TRBV12-5,TRBD2,TRBJ2-1,CASGLTFPGTSGRTEQFF,TGTGCTAGTGGTTTGACATTCCCCGGGACTAGCGGGAGGACTGAGCAGTTCTTC
.,TRBV19,TRBD1,TRBJ1-4,CASSIDRGGYEKLFF,TGTGCCAGTAGTATTGACAGGGGCGGCTATGAAAAACTGTTTTTT
.,TRBV6-5,TRBD1,TRBJ2-1,CASSSGTGIGEQFF,TGTGCCAGCAGCTCCGGGACAGGGATTGGTGAGCAGTTCTTC
.,TRBV6-5,TRBD2,TRBJ2-3,CASSYGAGAADTQYF,TGTGCCAGCAGTTACGGGGCGGGAGCGGCAGATACGCAGTATTTT
.,TRBV28,TRBD1,TRBJ1-6,CASSPGTGVFSPLHF,TGTGCCAGCAGTCCCGGGACAGGGGTATTTTCACCCCTCCACTTT
.,TRBV18,TRBD2,TRBJ2-2,CASSPWASGTNTGELFF,TGTGCCAGCTCACCATGGGCTAGCGGGACCAACACCGGGGAGCTGTTTTTT
.,TRBV24-1,TRBD2,TRBJ2-2,CATSDRGLAGVTGELFF,TGTGCCACCAGTGACCGTGGACTAGCGGGAGTTACCGGGGAGCTGTTTTTT
.,TRBV3-1/TRBV3-2,TRBD1,TRBJ1-2,CASSRNRGLDYGYTF,TGTGCCAGCAGCCGGAACAGGGGGCTAGACTATGGCTACACCTTC
.,TRBV24-1,TRBD1,TRBJ1-4,CATSDWAGGEEKLFF,TGTGCCACCAGTGATTGGGCAGGGGGTGAAGAAAAACTGTTTTTT
.,TRBV6-5,TRBD1,TRBJ1-3,CASRTGFSGNTIYF,TGTGCCAGCAGGACAGGGTTCTCTGGAAACACCATATATTTT
.,TRBV28,.,TRBJ2-7,CASSLYSYEQYF,TGTGCCAGCAGTTTGTACAGCTACGAGCAGTACTTC
.,TRBV28,.,TRBJ1-5,CASSADRVQPQHF,TGTGCCAGCAGTGCCGACAGAGTCCAGCCCCAGCATTTT
.,TRBV6-1,.,TRBJ1-2,CASSEATGYGYTF,TGTGCCAGCAGTGAAGCGACAGGATATGGCTACACCTTC
.,TRBV7-8,TRBD2,TRBJ2-7,CASRRKGGTSTHEQYF,TGTGCCAGCAGAAGAAAAGGTGGGACTAGCACGCACGAGCAGTACTTC